This T cell receptor (beta chain) was identified during a study of blood T cell repertoires in COVID-19. Study background: T cells, B-cell-depleted T cells, or PBMCs supplied cDNA or gDNA.

The cohort comprised adults aged roughly 18 to 90 years residing in 24 US areas. Clinical history as reported by participants underpinned cohort assignment. Donors in Cohort 3 counted as recovered after two negative PCRs, clearance, or symptom resolution. Trimming left V 2 bases short and J 4 bases short, with 27 bases between. The CDR3 is made up of 19 amino acids. Per the germline V gene, CDR1 is SEHNR and CDR2 is FQNEAQ (reference sequence). Libraries were prepared by immunoSEQ multiplex PCR; TCRdb keeps only in-frame clonotypes and omits some of them. In the table there are around 290,000 clones, roughly nine tenths of which are singletons.

The chain joins TRBV7-9 to TRBJ2-7; D perhaps matches TRBD1 (6 bases). The sample was PBMCs or T cells enriched from blood (not recorded which). The receptor's source is a woman between 40 and 55 years old who had recovered from COVID-19. Written as DNA, the CDR3 is TGTGCCAGCAGCTTATACCCGACAGGACAGAACGGCAAAGCTTACGAGCAGTACTTC. Translation: CASSLYPTGQNGKAYEQYF.